Ten or more counts support the clone carrying this T cell receptor (beta chain). The study amplified TCR beta CDR3 regions using RNA transcripts. After a first-round RT-PCR with HTBI primers, a second-round multiplex PCR was run. TCRdb re-called the multiplex PCR reads through MiXCR, storing one row per CDR3 protein. The sample consists of hundreds of thousands of distinct CDR3 sequences, roughly 41% of them appearing once. Ophthalmopathic donors had moderate-to-severe activity, CAS ≥3 and NOSPECS ≥4, with disease that had lasted under 3 months. This specimen comes from a study of Graves' ophthalmopathy and Graves' hyperthyroidism. The CDR3 runs to 16 residues. Trimming pared 4 bases from V and 3 bases from J, leaving 19 bases between. Germline V gene lookup returns CDR1 SEHNR and CDR2 FQNEAQ (reference sequence).

Sequencing was performed on peripheral blood. V usage is TRBV7-9 and J usage is TRBJ2-7; either TRBD1 or TRBD2 may supply D (5 bases each). The sequence was obtained from an adult man with Graves' ophthalmopathy. CDR3 residues: CASSSGAQASYYEQYF. Here the CDR3 DNA reads TGTGCCAGCAGCTCCGGGGCCCAGGCCTCTTACTACGAGCAGTACTTC.